The 27 T cell receptor beta chains reported below all come from one sample, sequenced in a study of blood T cell repertoires in COVID-19. The assay was immunoSEQ multiplex PCR, and TCRdb's table has in-frame clones only and misses some. The sample has roughly 140,000 clones, 70% to 90% seen once. Sample: peripheral blood. These receptors all come from a woman aged 55-75 years with COVID-19, enrolled during active disease.

The chain is built from TRBV14 and TRBJ2-5; the D gene is possibly TRBD2 (5 bases). There are 12 residues in the CDR3. Germline CDR1 reads SGHDN; CDR2 reads FVKESK. Deletions cut 4 bases from V and 5 bases from J, with 8 bases between. The CDR3 spells CASSRTVETQYF. As DNA, the CDR3 is TGTGCCAGCAGCCGGACTGTTGAGACCCAGTACTTC.

CDR3 protein: CASSLGLAGVPEQFF. CDR3 nucleotides: TGTGCCAGCAGCTTAGGCCTAGCGGGGGTTCCCGAGCAGTTCTTC. The genes are TRBV7-9 and TRBJ2-1, with 10 bases identical to TRBD2. V was pared by 1 base and J by 10 bases, with 7 bases of the junction left unmatched. Per germline, CDR1 SEHNR and CDR2 FQNEAQ (reference sequence). There are 15 residues in the CDR3.

CDR3 nucleotide sequence: TGTGCCAGCAGCCAATTGTACAGGGGCACAGATACGCAGTATTTT. Residues: CASSQLYRGTDTQYF. The chain links TRBV4-2 to TRBJ2-3; the D gene is possibly TRBD1 (6 bases). CDR3 length: 15 amino acids. Germline-derived CDR1 and CDR2 are LGHNA and YNFKEQ. V was cut by 2 bases and J by 1 base, with 10 bases left in between.

The chain is built from TRBV27 and TRBJ2-5, with a weak D call TRBD1 (6 bases). V was shortened by 5 bases and J by 4 bases, with 11 bases between the two germline ends. The CDR3 totals 13 residues. Germline assignment: CDR1 MNHEY and CDR2 SMNVEV (reference sequence). CDR3 protein: CASSPRTAETQYF. In nucleotides, the CDR3 is TGTGCCAGCAGTCCTCGGACAGCAGAGACCCAGTACTTC.

The CDR3 here is CASSQDQARRRETQYF. The CDR3 DNA reads as TGCGCCAGCAGCCAAGATCAGGCCCGGCGCCGGGAGACCCAGTACTTC. V and J are TRBV4-1 and TRBJ2-5; no clear D. CDR3 length: 16 residues. Germline V gene data show CDR1 as MGHRA and CDR2 as YSYEKL. V lost 0 bases, J lost 5 bases, and 16 bases lay in between.

The V gene is TRBV27, the J gene TRBJ1-5; the match to TRBD1 covers 10 bases. This CDR3 contains 18 residues. CDR1 is MNHEY, CDR2 SMNVEV, per germline (reference sequence). V lost 1 base to trimming and J lost 6 bases; unmatched junction nucleotides: 12. CDR3 sequence (DNA): TGTGCCAGCAGTTTATACTTCCGGACAGGGGGTAAGATTCAGCCCCAGCATTTT. Protein sequence: CASSLYFRTGGKIQPQHF.

The chain is built from TRBV12-3 or TRBV12-4 and TRBJ1-6; D unclear. CDR3 size: 12 residues. The ends were cut back, 3 bases at V and 9 bases at J, with 6 bases in the middle. DNA for the CDR3: TGTGCCAGCAGTTTCGCAGTTTCACCCCTCCACTTT. This gives the protein CASSFAVSPLHF.

This chain joins TRBV28 and TRBJ1-5; D might be TRBD1 (6 bases). The CDR3 has 14 amino acids. Germline assignment: CDR1 MDHEN and CDR2 SYDVKM. The V end lost 6 bases, the J end lost 4 bases, and 13 bases lay between the germline ends. CDR3 sequence: CASSKGGGNQPQHF. DNA of the CDR3: TGTGCCAGCAGCAAAGGGGGGGGGAATCAGCCCCAGCATTTT. Based on the CDR3 plus reference TRBV28 and TRBJ1-5, the full variable domain is DVKVTQSSRYLVKRTGEKVFLECVQDMDHENMFWYRQDPGLGLRLIYFSYDVKMKEKGDIPEGYSVSREKKERFSLILESASTNQTSMYLCASSKGGGNQPQHFGDGTRLSIL.

The chain couples TRBV6-5 to TRBJ2-7; D not certain. The V and J ends lost 0 bases and 0 bases respectively, with 9 bases between them. The germline gives CDR1 MNHEY, CDR2 SVGAGI. The CDR3 is 15 residues long. The CDR3 DNA sequence: TGTGCCAGCAGTTACTCGGGCACGAGCTCCTACGAGCAGTACTTC. Protein product: CASSYSGTSSYEQYF.

The chain recombines TRBV7-2 with TRBJ2-5, with D possibly being TRBD2 (7 bases). Germline lookup yields CDR1 SGHTA and CDR2 FQGNSA. V was trimmed by 3 bases and J by 2 bases, leaving 13 bases between them. This CDR3 spans 15 amino acids. CDR3 bases: TGTGCCAGCAGCTTTGGCGGGGGCCTTCAAGAGACCCAGTACTTC. This codes for CASSFGGGLQETQYF.

V gene TRBV3-1 (or the pseudogene TRBV3-2) combines with J gene TRBJ1-5, with a tentative D call TRBD1 (5 bases). From germline, CDR1 is LGHDT and CDR2 YNNKEL (reference sequence). The CDR3 sequence is 16 residues long. The V gene lost 1 base and the J gene lost 1 base, with 11 bases spanning the gap. The CDR3 DNA follows: TGTGCCAGCAGCCAAGCTCGCAGGGTAAGCAATCAGCCCCAGCATTTT. This gives the protein CASSQARRVSNQPQHF.

The rearrangement joins TRBV7-8 to TRBJ2-1; D might be TRBD2 (5 bases). This CDR3 spans 16 amino acids. V lost 3 bases and J lost 4, with 16 bases in between. Looked up from germline, CDR1 is SGHVS and CDR2 is FQNEAQ. The CDR3 region is CASSLSRRLGYNEQFF. DNA for the CDR3: TGTGCCAGCAGCTTGTCCCGGAGGTTAGGGTACAATGAGCAGTTCTTC.

The gene calls are TRBV6-2 or TRBV6-3 and TRBJ2-7; D is unresolved. The germline V and J ends were trimmed by 5 bases and 0 bases, with 11 bases remaining between them. This CDR3 contains 14 residues. Germline V lookup: CDR1 MNHEY, CDR2 SVGEGT. For the CDR3, the DNA is TGTGCCAGCAGTCACCAACTGATCTCCTACGAGCAGTACTTC. The encoded protein is CASSHQLISYEQYF.

V and J are TRBV29-1 and TRBJ2-1, with 15 bases that match TRBD2. Germline CDR1 reads SQVTM; CDR2 reads ANQGSEA. Trimming removed 4 bases from V and 0 bases from J; junction bases left unmatched: 4. The CDR3 length is 17 residues. CDR3 nucleotides: TGCAGCGTTGTGGGACTAGCGGGGGGCCCCTCCTACAATGAGCAGTTCTTC. This codes for CSVVGLAGGPSYNEQFF.

The V gene is TRBV5-4, the J gene TRBJ1-2, with D perhaps TRBD1 (6 bases). Germline V gene lookup returns CDR1 SGHNT and CDR2 YYREEE (reference sequence). Trimming cost V 0 bases and J 4 bases, with 10 bases left between them. CDR3 length equals 14 residues. CDR3 sequence reads: CASSLEQGRYGYTF. In DNA form, the CDR3 reads TGTGCCAGCAGCTTGGAACAGGGACGCTATGGCTACACCTTC.

J is TRBJ1-5 and V is TRBV6-1; TRBD1 matches at 9 bases. Germline values: CDR1 MNHNS, CDR2 SASEGT. V shed 2 bases, J shed 5 bases, and the junction held 10 bases outside the gene matches. The CDR3 consists of 17 residues. As DNA, the CDR3 is TGTGCCAGCAGTGAACTAGGAGGGACAGGGCGGGATCAGCCCCAGCATTTT. This sequence encodes CASSELGGTGRDQPQHF.

This chain joins TRBV7-3 and TRBJ2-1; possibly TRBD1 for D (6 bases). Trimming left V 6 bases short and J 0 bases short, with 12 bases between. This CDR3 region has 15 residues. Per the germline V gene, CDR1 is SGHTA and CDR2 is FQGTGA. CDR3 protein: CASSQTGSSYNEQFF. The CDR3 DNA sequence: TGTGCCAGCAGTCAAACAGGGAGCTCCTACAATGAGCAGTTCTTC.

V gene TRBV6-6 combines with J gene TRBJ1-5; 8 nucleotides align to TRBD1. The V gene end was trimmed by 6 bases and the J gene end by 3 bases; junction bases not matched to a gene: 7. The CDR3 is 15 residues long. Germline CDR1 and CDR2: MNHNY and SVGAGI (reference sequence). The chain's CDR3 is CASRSGQGLNQPQHF. In DNA, the CDR3 is TGTGCCAGCAGGAGCGGACAGGGTCTCAATCAGCCCCAGCATTTT.

CDR3 residues: CASSTLAGQGAGYGYTF. Written as DNA, the CDR3 is TGTGCCAGCAGCACCCTAGCGGGACAGGGGGCGGGGTATGGCTACACCTTC. The V gene is TRBV5-4, the J gene TRBJ1-2; TRBD1 matches at 12 bases. CDR1 SGHNT and CDR2 YYREEE come from the germline V gene (reference sequence). This CDR3 is 17 amino acids long. The V gene end was trimmed by 4 bases and the J gene end by 5 bases; junction bases not matched to a gene: 12.

The chain uses TRBV7-9 and TRBJ1-4, with 7 bases matching TRBD1. The length of the CDR3 is 14 residues. The germline gives CDR1 SEHNR, CDR2 FQNEAQ (reference sequence). V trimming: 6 bases; J trimming: 5 bases; junction bases outside the gene matches: 6. CDR3 amino acids: CASSRDSTNEKLFF. DNA of the CDR3: TGTGCCAGCAGTAGGGACAGCACGAATGAAAAACTGTTTTTT.

This chain links TRBV7-2 with TRBJ1-1, with D possibly being TRBD1 (6 bases). The CDR3 contains 14 residues. Trimming took off 2 bases at V and 6 bases at J, with 13 bases between the two ends. CDR1 is SGHTA and CDR2 is FQGNSA in the germline V gene. In DNA, the CDR3 is TGTGCCAGCAGCTTACTGGGGGCGGAGGCTGAAGCTTTCTTT. It is translated as CASSLLGAEAEAFF.

This clone was seen more than once but under ten times. The V call is TRBV7-6, the J call TRBJ1-5; a weak D match, TRBD1 (5 bases). The CDR3 is 16 amino acids. Germline values: CDR1 SGHVS, CDR2 FNYEAQ. Trimming left V 2 bases short and J 1 base short, with 12 bases between. As DNA, the CDR3 is TGTGCCAGCAGCTTAAGCGCAGGGCTAAGCAATCAGCCCCAGCATTTT. This codes for CASSLSAGLSNQPQHF.

The genes are TRBV19 and TRBJ2-7; perhaps TRBD1 as D (6 bases). Looked up from germline, CDR1 is LNHDA and CDR2 is SQIVND (reference sequence). Trimming stripped 6 bases from V and 2 bases from J, with 14 bases between. The CDR3 loop spans 14 amino acids. The CDR3 region has the DNA TGTGCCAGTAGGGAACAGGGTCCTCCCTACGAGCAGTACTTC. Translation gives CASREQGPPYEQYF. The variable domain in full, with the rest retrieved from reference TRBV19 and TRBJ2-7, is DGGITQSPKYLFRKEGQNVTLSCEQNLNHDAMYWYRQDPGQGLRLIYYSQIVNDFQKGDIAEGYSVSREKKESFPLTVTSAQKNPTAFYLCASREQGPPYEQYFGPGTRLTVT.

The V gene is TRBV5-1, the J gene TRBJ2-3, with D possibly being TRBD1 (6 bases). Germline V gives CDR1 SGHRS, CDR2 YFSETQ. The CDR3 covers 14 residues. V was cut by 7 bases and J by 1 base, with 13 bases left in between. CDR3 sequence (DNA): TGCGCCAGCCGATTCAGGGGCCGCACAGATACGCAGTATTTT. Protein: CASRFRGRTDTQYF. The whole variable domain, filled in from reference TRBV5-1 and TRBJ2-3, reads KAGVTQTPRYLIKTRGQQVTLSCSPISGHRSVSWYQQTPGQGLQFLFEYFSETQRNKGNFPGRFSGRQFSNSRSEMNVSTLELGDSALYLCASRFRGRTDTQYFGPGTRLTVL.

The DNA for the CDR3 is TGCGCCAGCAGCTTGTTGGCTAGCGGGGTATCGGCAGATACGCAGTATTTT. It translates to CASSLLASGVSADTQYF. The chain carries TRBV5-1 and TRBJ2-3, with 9 bases matching TRBD2. Trimming took 1 base from V and 4 from J; bases not matched to a gene: 10. Germline V gene data show CDR1 as SGHRS and CDR2 as YFSETQ. This CDR3 has 17 residues.

The chain's CDR3 is CASSPLTAGMTQYF. The CDR3 DNA sequence: TGTGCCAGCAGCCCCCTGACCGCCGGGATGACCCAGTACTTC. The rearrangement links TRBV3-1 (or the pseudogene TRBV3-2) to TRBJ2-5, with D perhaps TRBD2 (5 bases). Germline CDR1 and CDR2: LGHDT and YNNKEL (reference sequence). CDR3 length: 14 residues. Trimming took 4 bases from V and 7 from J, leaving 16 bases between them.

The gene calls are TRBV20-1 and TRBJ2-5, with D possibly matching TRBD2 (6 bases). The CDR3 is made up of 14 amino acids. Trimming removed 5 bases at V and 5 bases at J, with 18 bases between. Germline assignment: CDR1 DFQATT and CDR2 SNEGSKA (reference sequence). The CDR3 DNA reads TGCAGTGCTCGTGGGAGTCTGGGAGGCGAGACCCAGTACTTC. It is translated as CSARGSLGGETQYF.